The 5 T cell receptor beta chains reported below all come from one sample, sequenced in a study of cytomegalovirus exposure and HLA in healthy donors. PCR was performed using 60 Vbeta and 13 Jbeta primers. Produced via immunoSEQ multiplex PCR; TCRdb's table is partial and in-frame only. The sample comprises 150,000 to 200,000 clones, about four fifths of which are singletons, and 4.9% rests with the top ten. Sequenced input: PBMCs. All receptors derive from a woman younger than 30 in good health and CMV-seropositive.

The V gene is TRBV19, the J gene TRBJ1-2; 9 bases are a match to TRBD1. The length of the CDR3 is 17 residues. Germline assignment: CDR1 LNHDA and CDR2 SQIVND (reference sequence). The junction had 12 bases not matched to a gene; V was cut back by 3 bases and J by 4 bases. The CDR3 is CASSISIRDRALYGYTF. Here the CDR3 DNA reads TGTGCCAGTAGTATTTCAATCCGGGACAGGGCCCTCTATGGCTACACCTTC.

V gene TRBV28 combines with J gene TRBJ2-5, with TRBD1 matching over 7 bases. With 6 bases clipped from V and 7 bases from J, the junction kept 11 bases outside the gene matches. Per the germline V gene, CDR1 is MDHEN and CDR2 is SYDVKM. CDR3 length: 14 residues. The CDR3: CASSRPTGLGTQYF. Written as DNA, the CDR3 is TGTGCCAGCAGCCGACCGACAGGGCTGGGGACCCAGTACTTC.

The chain is built from TRBV5-1 and TRBJ1-6; D not resolved. Trimming cost V 4 bases and J 5 bases, with 10 bases left between them. The germline V gene has CDR1 SGHRS and CDR2 YFSETQ. CDR3 size: 14 residues. The CDR3 DNA reads as TGCGCCAGCAGCCGAGGGCAGGATAATTCACCCCTCCACTTT. As protein: CASSRGQDNSPLHF.

The V gene is TRBV5-1, the J gene TRBJ1-1; 10 nucleotides agree with TRBD1. V gave up 4 bases and J gave up 11 bases; unmatched junction bases: 11. Germline assignment: CDR1 SGHRS and CDR2 YFSETQ. This CDR3 spans 14 amino acids. CDR3 nucleotides: TGCGCCAGCAGCGCGCGACAGGGGGCGGGTTGGGCTTTCTTT. Translation: CASSARQGAGWAFF.

This rearrangement joins TRBV29-1 to TRBJ2-3; no clear D gene. The CDR3 totals 12 residues. Trimming removed 6 bases at V and 0 bases at J, with 7 bases between. In germline, CDR1 is SQVTM, CDR2 ANQGSEA. CDR3 loop: CSVRSSTDTQYF. The CDR3 DNA is TGCAGCGTCCGTAGTAGCACAGATACGCAGTATTTT.